Here is one TCR beta chain with its context. This clonotype has ten or more counts. Its target antigen remains unknown. There are no base qualities to consult, and no much larger clone falls within one base. Libraries were prepared through 5' RACE. Sequencing took place on an Illumina HiSeq 2500. The second PCR ran for about 6 to 12 cycles and used a J-beta primer mix along with a sample-barcoded 5' primer. A unique molecular identifier was introduced onto each TCR beta cDNA molecule by a template-switch 5' adaptor carrying 12 random nucleotides. Each sample yielded at least 3 million CDR3-containing paired-end reads. All of the RNA was converted into first-strand cDNA using the Mint cDNA synthesis kit, with a TRBC-specific oligonucleotide serving as the primer. Following uracil-DNA glycosylase treatment, a first 18-cycle PCR with universal primers M1SS and BC2_uni_R was performed on all cDNA. The paper's data handling went like this. Each sample was normalized by randomly selecting 1 million high-quality reads, each carrying a distinct molecular identifier. Reads sharing molecular identifiers were discarded rather than binned into consensus sequences. MiTCR, set to a Q25 quality threshold and the strictest error-elimination algorithm, was used for CDR3 identification, clonotype clustering and error correction. A nonparametric unseen species model with Euler transformation was used to estimate lower-bound total TCR beta diversity. Using fastp trimming at Q25 and MiXCR clonotype assembly, TCRdb reanalyzed the public sequencing data and kept in-frame beta chains. All rows with the same CDR3 protein become a single entry with the most common DNA and genes. It is TCRdb's table, rather than the study itself, that gives the V and J calls and clone size. This sample is represented by 540,000 or so distinct CDR3 sequences; around half of them were singletons. The top ten constitute about 26% of the sample.

The germline V and J ends show losses of 3 bases and 3 bases respectively, and no gene match explains 2 bases of the junction. CDR3 length: 14 amino acids, cysteine to phenylalanine. The CDR3 DNA has 42 bases and is translated from base 1. CDR1 and CDR2 were assigned from the germline V gene as SGHVS and FQNEAQ. The record originates from a study of blood T cells in healthy people across ages (dated by TCRdb to the mid-2010s). With regard to the full study: In model experiments, template switching captured roughly one uniquely barcoded TCR beta cDNA molecule for every two T cells. To avoid experimental bias, donors of different ages were distributed randomly across sequencing lanes. Donors were grouped into four age groups: young (average approximately 16 years), middle-aged (39), aged (approximately 67) and long-lived (over 80). Two additional independent replicas of 1 million unique cDNA reads from the same blood draw were analyzed for two donors (one aged 18 to 30 and one aged 80 or older). To track age-related changes in TCR beta repertoire diversity, the study relied on deep sequencing normalized with unique cDNA molecular identifiers. Study-wide conclusions, independent of this receptor: Total diversity estimates from one million sequenced T cells were considered lower bounds and underestimates. Because donor CMV infection status was unknown, age-related changes in expanded clonotypes were potentially confounded. As age increased, observed TCR beta diversity per million T cells dropped in a roughly linear way, and a significant reduction was already evident by age about 36. A strong correlation was found between observed TCR beta diversity and the percentage of naive T cells measured by flow cytometry. Compared with the aged group, the long-lived group had more naive CD4+ T cells, fewer expanded clones and increased TCR diversity, a pattern suggesting age selection. Since profiling was done on bulk unsorted PBMCs, naive and antigen-experienced compartments could not be conclusively compared.

The roughly 37 donors, aged roughly 6 to 100 years, were systemically healthy Caucasian individuals from Russia. Each donor gave ten milliliters of peripheral blood, drawn into EDTA-treated Vacutainer tubes. Ficoll-Paque density-gradient centrifugation was used to isolate PBMCs, with at least 6 million obtained per sample. Total RNA was extracted from PBMCs with Trizol reagent, with at least 6 micrograms obtained per sample. The percentages of naive CD45RAhigh/CD27high T cells were determined by flow cytometry on a PBMC aliquot from every donor. This TCR came from a man older than 75 in good health. Sample: blood. The chain links TRBV7-8 with TRBJ2-1; 7 junctional bases match TRBD1. The nucleotide sequence is given as TGTGCCAGCAGCTTGCAGGGGGTCTACAATGAGCAGTTCTTC. It translates as CASSLQGVYNEQFF.